This T cell receptor beta chain is drawn from a study of radiotherapy plus CTLA-4 blockade in lung cancer. The CDR3 has 15 amino acids. V was clipped by 5 bases and J by 0 bases, with 14 bases between them. Germline V gene lookup returns CDR1 MDHEN and CDR2 SYDVKM. Assay used: immunoSEQ multiplex PCR; TCRdb lists only in-frame clones, some missing. This table holds about 76,000 clones, around 81% found once. The TCR comes from a human donor with non-small cell lung cancer whose response to radiotherapy plus ipilimumab could not be evaluated. Some clones in this sample may be carry-over from other donors' samples. Sequencing used peripheral blood, obtained from a patient treated with radiotherapy plus ipilimumab. The rearrangement joins TRBV28 to TRBJ2-7; a possible D gene is TRBD1 (5 bases). CDR3 residues: CASSSLRASSYEQYF. CDR3 nucleotides: TGTGCCAGCAGTAGCCTCAGGGCCAGCTCCTACGAGCAGTACTTC.